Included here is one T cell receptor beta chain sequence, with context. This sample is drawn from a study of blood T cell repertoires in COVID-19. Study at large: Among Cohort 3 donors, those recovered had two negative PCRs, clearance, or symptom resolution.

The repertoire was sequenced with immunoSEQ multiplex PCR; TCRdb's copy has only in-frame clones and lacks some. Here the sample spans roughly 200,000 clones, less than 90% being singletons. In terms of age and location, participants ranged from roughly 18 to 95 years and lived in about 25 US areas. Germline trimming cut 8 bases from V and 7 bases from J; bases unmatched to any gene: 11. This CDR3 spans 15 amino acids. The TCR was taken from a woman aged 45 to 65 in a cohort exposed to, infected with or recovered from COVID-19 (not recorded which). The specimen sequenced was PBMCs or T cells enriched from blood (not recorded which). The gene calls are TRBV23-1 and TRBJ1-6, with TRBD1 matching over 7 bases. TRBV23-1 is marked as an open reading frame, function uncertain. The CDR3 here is CASCVPGQINSPLHF. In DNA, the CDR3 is TGCGCCAGCTGTGTACCGGGACAGATAAATTCACCCCTCCACTTT.